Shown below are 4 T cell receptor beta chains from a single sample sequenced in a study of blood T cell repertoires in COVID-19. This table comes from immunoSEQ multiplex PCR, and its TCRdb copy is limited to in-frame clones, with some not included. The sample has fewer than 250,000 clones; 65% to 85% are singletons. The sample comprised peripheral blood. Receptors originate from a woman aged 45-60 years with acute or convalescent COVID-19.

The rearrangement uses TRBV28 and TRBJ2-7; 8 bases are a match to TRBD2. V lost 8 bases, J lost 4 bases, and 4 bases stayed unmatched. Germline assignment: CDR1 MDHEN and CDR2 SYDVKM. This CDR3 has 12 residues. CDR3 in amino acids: CASSTGGYEQYF. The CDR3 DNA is TGTGCCAGCTCTACGGGGGGGTACGAGCAGTACTTC.

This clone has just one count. The CDR3, as DNA: TGTGCCAGCAGCTTGTCCCCGGCAGATACGCAGTATTTT. Its translation is CASSLSPADTQYF. This chain links TRBV5-6 with TRBJ2-3; D is unclear. The CDR3 covers 13 residues. V lost 1 base and J 4 bases, leaving 7 bases between the germline ends. Germline CDR1 and CDR2: SGHDT and YYEEEE.

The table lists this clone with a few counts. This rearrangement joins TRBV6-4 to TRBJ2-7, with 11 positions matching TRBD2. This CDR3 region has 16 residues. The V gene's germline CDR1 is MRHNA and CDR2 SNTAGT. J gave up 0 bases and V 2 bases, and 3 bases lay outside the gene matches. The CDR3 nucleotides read TGTGCCAGCAGTGACCCGACTAGCGGGACCTCCTACGAGCAGTACTTC. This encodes CASSDPTSGTSYEQYF.

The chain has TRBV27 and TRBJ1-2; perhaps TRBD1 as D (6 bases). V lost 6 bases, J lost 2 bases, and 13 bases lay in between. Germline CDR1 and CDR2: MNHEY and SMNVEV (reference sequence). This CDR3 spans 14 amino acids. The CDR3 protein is CASSLRGENYGYTF. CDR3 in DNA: TGTGCCAGCAGCCTCAGGGGAGAGAACTATGGCTACACCTTC.